This T cell receptor beta chain originates from a study of siplizumab effects on memory and regulatory T cells. The germline V and J ends were trimmed by 3 bases and 2 bases, with 6 bases remaining between them. CDR3 length: 12 residues. Germline V CDR1 and CDR2: GTSNPN, SVGIG (reference sequence). A word on this clone: Its specificity is unknown.

General study findings and limits: It seemed that naive T cells were more diverse than memory cells and were major contributors to the alloresponse.

Using immunoSEQ multiplex PCR, the repertoire was profiled, and TCRdb retains in-frame clones only, with some absent. The data show fewer than 100,000 clones, about 94% seen once. This sequence was found in a human donor in good health. The chain carries TRBV30 and TRBJ2-3; D uncertain. The sequenced sample consisted of non-Treg CD4+ T cells sorted from blood. CDR3 sequence: CAWRSNTDTQYF. The CDR3 DNA follows: TGTGCCTGGAGGTCCAACACAGATACGCAGTATTTT.